The 21 T cell receptor beta chains below all came from one sample that was sequenced in a study of blood T cell repertoires in COVID-19. The table came from immunoSEQ multiplex PCR; TCRdb's copy has only in-frame clones and leaves some out. The sample yields more than 200,000 clones, about 86% seen once. The sequenced sample was peripheral blood. All receptors derive from a man aged 50-59 years with active or convalescent COVID-19.

This clone was seen more than once but under ten times. The chain joins TRBV5-1 to TRBJ2-2; TRBD1 is a possible D gene (6 bases). Germline-derived CDR1 and CDR2 are SGHRS and YFSETQ. V shed 0 bases and J shed 4 bases, with 16 bases lying between them. This CDR3 has 17 residues. The chain's CDR3 is CASSLAVAGAGTGELFF. The CDR3 DNA reads TGCGCCAGCAGCTTGGCCGTGGCAGGGGCAGGCACCGGGGAGCTGTTTTTT. The full variable domain, completed using reference TRBV5-1 and TRBJ2-2, is KAGVTQTPRYLIKTRGQQVTLSCSPISGHRSVSWYQQTPGQGLQFLFEYFSETQRNKGNFPGRFSGRQFSNSRSEMNVSTLELGDSALYLCASSLAVAGAGTGELFFGEGSRLTVL.

The chain recombines TRBV6-6 with TRBJ2-3; 9 bases fit TRBD1. The germline CDR1 and CDR2 sequences are MNHNY and SVGAGI (reference sequence). Trimming cost V 5 bases and J 6 bases; bases outside gene matches: 12. This CDR3 spans 16 amino acids. The CDR3 sequence is CASSPNRGRVADTQYF. The CDR3 DNA reads TGTGCCAGCAGTCCTAACAGGGGGCGCGTTGCGGATACGCAGTATTTT.

This chain links TRBV3-1 (or the pseudogene TRBV3-2) with TRBJ1-2; 8 nucleotides agree with TRBD1. The CDR3 totals 14 residues. V dropped 1 base and J dropped 7; count of bases not matched to a gene: 5. Germline V CDR1 and CDR2: LGHDT, YNNKEL (reference sequence). The DNA for the CDR3 is TGTGCCAGCAGCCAAGTGGACAGGGAGTCTGGCTACACCTTC. Translating gives CASSQVDRESGYTF.

The V gene is TRBV7-8, the J gene TRBJ1-6; possible D gene TRBD1, 6 bases. Germline CDR1 reads SGHVS; CDR2 reads FQNEAQ. This CDR3 has 16 amino acids. The V gene lost 4 bases and the J gene lost 7 bases, with 17 bases spanning the gap. As DNA, the CDR3 is TGTGCCAGCAGCTACGCCCCCAGGGGAGTAAATTCACCCCTCCACTTT. It translates to CASSYAPRGVNSPLHF.

The J gene is TRBJ2-7, the V gene TRBV5-5; 7 nucleotides match TRBD1. V was clipped by 0 bases and J by 2 bases; unmatched bases: 5. Germline-derived CDR1 and CDR2 are SGHKS and YYEKEE (reference sequence). The CDR3 runs 15 residues. CDR3 DNA: TGTGCCAGCAGCTTGGCGGGACAGCTCACCTACGAGCAGTACTTC. Translating gives CASSLAGQLTYEQYF.

This chain joins TRBV5-8 and TRBJ1-1, with 9 bases lining up with TRBD1. V was pared by 7 bases and J by 0 bases, with 7 bases of the junction left unmatched. The CDR3 contains 15 residues. The germline V gene encodes CDR1 SGHTS and CDR2 YDEGEE. For the CDR3, the DNA is TGTGCCAGCTCAAAGGGGACAGGGATGAACACTGAAGCTTTCTTT. It is translated as CASSKGTGMNTEAFF.

The rearrangement links TRBV7-8 to TRBJ2-6; weak D call: TRBD1 (5 bases). Germline-derived CDR1 and CDR2 are SGHVS and FQNEAQ. The CDR3 length is 15 residues. V was shortened by 5 bases and J by 4 bases, with 12 bases between the two germline ends. This CDR3 reads CASSPRGGGANVLTF. In DNA, the CDR3 is TGTGCCAGCAGCCCAAGGGGTGGAGGGGCCAACGTCCTGACTTTC. The full variable domain, in which reference TRBV7-8 and TRBJ2-6 provide the parts outside the CDR3, is GAGVSQSPRYKVAKRGQDVALRCDPISGHVSLFWYQQALGQGPEFLTYFQNEAQLDKSGLPSDRFFAERPEGSVSTLKIQRTQQEDSAVYLCASSPRGGGANVLTFGAGSRLTVL.

The rearrangement links TRBV12-2 to TRBJ1-2; no check of the table's D call, TRBD1, against the DNA was made. TRBV12-2 is a pseudogene segment. The length of the CDR3 is 12 residues. CDR3 coding DNA: TGTGCAAGTCGCTTGAGGACAAGATTGCACACCTTC. It yields the protein CASRLRTRLHTF.

This sequence joins TRBV9 and TRBJ2-7; 10 bases are shared with TRBD2. With V trimmed by 0 bases and J by 0 bases, 3 bases remained unmatched. Germline CDR1 reads SGDLS; CDR2 reads YYNGEE. The CDR3 spans 16 residues. The chain's CDR3 is CASSVGSGGASYEQYF. For the CDR3, the DNA is TGTGCCAGCAGCGTAGGAAGCGGGGGGGCCTCCTACGAGCAGTACTTC.

The chain couples TRBV6-2 or TRBV6-3 to TRBJ2-1; 10 bases are a match to TRBD2. The CDR3 runs 15 residues. J lost 2 bases, V lost 4 bases, and 2 bases had no gene match. Germline V gene sequence: CDR1 MNHEY, CDR2 SVGEGT. The CDR3 is CASSWSGGAYNEQFF. CDR3 sequence (DNA): TGTGCCAGCAGTTGGAGCGGGGGGGCCTACAATGAGCAGTTCTTC.

This chain connects TRBV6-5 to TRBJ1-1; D is undetermined. V lost 6 bases and J 10 bases, leaving 15 bases between the germline ends. Germline-derived CDR1 and CDR2 are MNHEY and SVGAGI. This CDR3 is built from 12 residues. The CDR3 DNA reads as TGTGCCAGCAGGGGCCGGGAGAATAGAGCTTTCTTT. This codes for CASRGRENRAFF.

V usage is TRBV25-1 and J usage is TRBJ2-3, with D perhaps matching TRBD2 (6 bases). Germline loops: CDR1 MGHDK, CDR2 SYGVNS. The CDR3 runs 14 residues. Trimming pared 6 bases from V and 2 bases from J, leaving 12 bases between. The CDR3 DNA reads TGTGCCAGCAGAATAAGCGGGTACACAGATACGCAGTATTTT. Translating gives CASRISGYTDTQYF.

Note on this clone: The sample contains more than one DNA sequence encoding this CDR3. The chain couples TRBV6-1 to TRBJ1-1; D unresolved. The CDR3 length is 11 residues. With 3 bases removed from V and 10 bases from J, the gap between germline ends came to 9 bases. Germline CDR1 MNHNS, CDR2 SASEGT. The CDR3 DNA sequence: TGTGCCAGCAGTGAGGCTCGTGGAGCTTTCTTT. Encoded protein: CASSEARGAFF.

The chain is built from TRBV12-3 or TRBV12-4 and TRBJ1-4; D unresolved. The V and J ends lost 1 base and 11 bases respectively, with 11 bases between them. There are 13 residues in the CDR3. CDR3 in amino acids: CASSLETGLKLFF. The CDR3 DNA sequence: TGTGCCAGCAGTTTAGAGACCGGACTGAAACTGTTTTTT.

This sequence joins TRBV9 and TRBJ2-3; 7 nucleotides match TRBD2. CDR1 and CDR2 (germline): SGDLS, YYNGEE. The CDR3 totals 15 residues. J was trimmed by 4 bases and V by 2 bases; bases with no gene match: 7. For the CDR3, the DNA is TGTGCCAGCAGCGTCCCTACCGGGGGGTCAGATACGCAGTATTTT. Residues: CASSVPTGGSDTQYF.

The chain employs TRBV12-3 or TRBV12-4 and TRBJ1-6; D possibly corresponds to TRBD1 (6 bases). The CDR3 runs 12 residues. The V and J ends lost 5 bases and 10 bases respectively, with 9 bases between them. Here the CDR3 DNA reads TGTGCCAGCAGTACAGGGTGGTCACCCCTCCACTTT. Translation: CASSTGWSPLHF.

This rearrangement joins TRBV6-5 to TRBJ1-1; D not certain. V lost 4 bases and J lost 11, with 17 bases in between. The CDR3 covers 13 residues. Germline CDR1 is MNHEY and CDR2 is SVGAGI. CDR3 DNA sequence: TGTGCCAGCAGTTCCCCCATCGGGGTTGAGGCTTTCTTT. Its protein is CASSSPIGVEAFF.

The rearrangement joins TRBV6-2 or TRBV6-3 to TRBJ2-7, with 12 bases matching TRBD2. This CDR3 comprises 15 residues. Germline V gene lookup returns CDR1 MNHEY and CDR2 SVGEGT. The V segment lost 5 bases and the J segment 4 bases; nucleotides outside the gene matches: 6. The CDR3 bases are TGTGCCAGCAGTACCGGACTAGCGGGGATTTACGAGCAGTACTTC. It specifies CASSTGLAGIYEQYF.

This chain links TRBV3-1 (or the pseudogene TRBV3-2) with TRBJ1-1; 7 nucleotides line up with TRBD1. The V gene's germline CDR1 is LGHDT and CDR2 YNNKEL (reference sequence). This CDR3 has 15 residues. V lost 1 base to trimming and J lost 4 bases; unmatched junction nucleotides: 6. CDR3 sequence reads: CASSQAQTGFTEAFF. CDR3 bases: TGTGCCAGCAGCCAAGCCCAGACAGGGTTCACTGAAGCTTTCTTT.

The chain couples TRBV6-5 to TRBJ1-2; D might be TRBD1 (5 bases). Germline CDR1 and CDR2: MNHEY and SVGAGI. The V end was cut by 8 bases, the J end by 4 bases, with 20 bases between. The CDR3 spans 15 residues. This CDR3 is CASLAGPAGSYGYTF. The CDR3 DNA reads TGTGCCAGCCTCGCGGGGCCTGCGGGGTCCTATGGCTACACCTTC.

The V gene is TRBV10-3, the J gene TRBJ1-3, with D unresolved. This CDR3 has 17 amino acids. Germline CDR1 is ENHRY and CDR2 is SYGVKD. Trimming took off 0 bases at V and 3 bases at J, with 15 bases between the two ends. The CDR3 region is CAISESSVGPGGNTIYF. The CDR3 DNA sequence: TGTGCCATCAGTGAGTCCTCGGTTGGCCCGGGTGGAAACACCATATATTTT.